The next 10 T cell receptor beta chains were all read from a single sample in a study of blood T cell repertoires in COVID-19. The repertoire was sequenced with immunoSEQ multiplex PCR; TCRdb's copy has only in-frame clones and lacks some. The repertoire consists of 55,000 to 75,000 clones, with around 84% occurring once and the leading ten covering more than 3.5%. Sequenced input: peripheral blood. These receptors all stem from a man aged 45-60 years with acute or convalescent COVID-19.

The V gene is TRBV11-2, the J gene TRBJ1-1; the D is unclear. With 3 bases removed from V and 5 bases from J, the gap between germline ends came to 10 bases. The germline CDR1 and CDR2 sequences are SGHAT and FQNNGV. The CDR3 is made up of 13 amino acids. The DNA for the CDR3 is TGTGCCAGCAGCTTGTCGGAGGAAACTGAAGCTTTCTTT. Its translation is CASSLSEETEAFF.

The chain employs TRBV2 and TRBJ1-3; D is ambiguous. The CDR3 spans 14 residues. Trimming took 3 bases from V and 0 from J, leaving 6 bases between them. CDR1 SNHLY and CDR2 FYNNEI come from the germline V gene. Here the CDR3 DNA reads TGTGCCAGCAGTGACAGGTTCTCTGGAAACACCATATATTTT. The encoded protein is CASSDRFSGNTIYF. Filled out from reference TRBV2 and TRBJ1-3, the complete variable domain reads EPEVTQTPSHQVTQMGQEVILRCVPISNHLYFYWYRQILGQKVEFLVSFYNNEISEKSEIFDDQFSVERPDGSNFTLKIRSTKLEDSAMYFCASSDRFSGNTIYFGEGSWLTVV.

The CDR3: CASSLRTGTLNTGELFF. The CDR3 coding sequence is TGTGCCAGCAGCTTGAGAACAGGGACCCTGAACACCGGGGAGCTGTTTTTT. J is TRBJ2-2 and V is TRBV5-4, with D perhaps matching TRBD1 (6 bases). The germline V and J ends were trimmed by 1 base and 1 base, with 14 bases remaining between them. This CDR3 has 17 residues. Germline-derived CDR1 and CDR2 are SGHNT and YYREEE (reference sequence).

About this clone itself: The sample carries other DNA sequences with the same CDR3. J is TRBJ2-3 and V is TRBV9; D gene unclear. The CDR3 loop spans 14 amino acids. From germline, CDR1 is SGDLS and CDR2 YYNGEE. With 0 bases removed from V and 2 bases from J, the gap between germline ends came to 7 bases. The CDR3 nucleotides read TGTGCCAGCAGCGTAGCCACCTACACAGATACGCAGTATTTT. Translating it yields CASSVATYTDTQYF.

V usage is TRBV10-3 and J usage is TRBJ1-1; D possibly corresponds to TRBD1 (5 bases). The CDR3 is made up of 13 amino acids. In germline, CDR1 is ENHRY, CDR2 SYGVKD. Trimming stripped 2 bases from V and 3 bases from J, with 7 bases between. The DNA for the CDR3 is TGTGCCATCAGTGAGGGGGGGTACACTGAAGCTTTCTTT. Encoded protein: CAISEGGYTEAFF.

V gene TRBV7-9 combines with J gene TRBJ1-1; TRBD1 is a possible D gene (5 bases). Germline CDR1 is SEHNR and CDR2 is FQNEAQ (reference sequence). The CDR3 covers 13 residues. With 5 bases removed from V and 1 base from J, the gap between germline ends came to 8 bases. This CDR3 is CASSRDSNTEAFF. The CDR3 DNA follows: TGTGCCAGCAGCCGGGACTCGAACACTGAAGCTTTCTTT.

The V call is TRBV6-5, the J call TRBJ1-2; maybe TRBD1 (6 bases). Between the trimmed V and J ends, which lost 1 base and 8 bases, there was a span of 14 bases. Looked up from germline, CDR1 is MNHEY and CDR2 is SVGAGI. The CDR3 consists of 14 residues. The CDR3 protein is CASSYFTGFGGYTF. In DNA, the CDR3 is TGTGCCAGCAGTTACTTCACAGGGTTCGGCGGCTACACCTTC.

This chain connects TRBV11-2 to TRBJ2-3; TRBD2 might be the D (7 bases). The CDR3 contains 15 residues. V lost 5 bases, J lost 0 bases, and 12 bases lay in between. Germline V gene data show CDR1 as SGHAT and CDR2 as FQNNGV. The CDR3 sequence is CASSRGGGSTDTQYF. CDR3 DNA: TGTGCCAGCAGCCGGGGAGGGGGGAGCACAGATACGCAGTATTTT.

This chain links TRBV6-5 with TRBJ1-5; unclear D gene. Germline-derived CDR1 and CDR2 are MNHEY and SVGAGI. This CDR3 contains 13 residues. Trimming removed 8 bases at V and 0 bases at J, with 8 bases between. The CDR3 sequence is CASEEHSNQPQHF. As DNA, the CDR3 is TGTGCCAGCGAGGAACATAGCAATCAGCCCCAGCATTTT.

The chain recombines TRBV4-1 with TRBJ1-5; a weak D match, TRBD1 (5 bases). V lost 1 base and J lost 4, with 17 bases in between. Looked up from germline, CDR1 is MGHRA and CDR2 is YSYEKL. There are 17 residues in the CDR3. CDR3: CASSQAPPRGLNQPQHF. Here the CDR3 DNA reads TGCGCCAGCAGCCAAGCCCCACCTCGGGGACTTAATCAGCCCCAGCATTTT.